This T cell receptor beta chain was captured by sequencing in a study of blood T cell repertoires in COVID-19. Study-wide context: The United States, Italy and Spain provided the acute and convalescent COVID-19 samples. In each case, the material was cDNA or gDNA derived from T cells, B-cell-depleted T cells, or PBMCs.

Trimming removed 6 bases from V and 11 bases from J; junction bases left unmatched: 9. CDR3 length equals 14 residues. The germline gives CDR1 KGHSH, CDR2 LQKENI. Study processing details: It was from reference gene primer amplification that nucleated cell counts were estimated. Clones were sequenced by immunoSEQ multiplex PCR, and TCRdb holds only the in-frame ones, with some missing. Clone size and V and J calls were adopted from that table, with D and trimming inferred from the DNA. The data contain 45,000 to 60,000 clones, approximately 85% of them seen just once; the ten biggest clones take up around 14%.

The J gene is TRBJ1-4, the V gene TRBV18, with 10 bases fitting TRBD1. Material for sequencing was peripheral blood. The clonotype was recovered from a human donor with acute or convalescent COVID-19. The donor label of this sample is uncertain. CDR3: CASSPGTGDRKLFF. CDR3 DNA sequence: TGTGCCAGCTCCCCCGGGACAGGGGACCGGAAACTGTTTTTT.